The rows below give T cell receptor beta chains drawn from one sample of a study of cytomegalovirus exposure and HLA in healthy donors. Sequencing used immunoSEQ multiplex PCR; TCRdb keeps in-frame clones, though not all of them. The data show under 150,000 clones, with about 90% seen just once and almost 8% held by the top ten. Sequenced: PBMCs. These receptors were taken from a woman aged 18-35 years in good health and CMV-seropositive. Both conserved end residues are part of each CDR3. A D gene is named only where the DNA matches it firmly.

CDR3 DNA: TGTGCCAGAAGCAGCGGGCCTGCGGCAACTAATGAAAAACTGTTTTTT
CDR3 protein: CARSSGPAATNEKLFF
J gene: TRBJ1-4
D gene: -
V gene: TRBV5-3

CDR3 DNA: TGTGCCAGCACCCTCCCCAGGGGTAGCAATCAGCCCCAGCATTTT
CDR3 protein: CASTLPRGSNQPQHF
J gene: TRBJ1-5
D gene: -
V gene: TRBV28

CDR3 DNA: TGCGCCAGCAGCCAGGAGGGACAGAGCACAGATACGCAGTATTTT
CDR3 protein: CASSQEGQSTDTQYF
J gene: TRBJ2-3
D gene: -
V gene: TRBV5-1

CDR3 DNA: TGCGCCAGCAGCCGAGGACAGTTCTACGAGCAGTACTTC
CDR3 protein: CASSRGQFYEQYF
J gene: TRBJ2-7
D gene: -
V gene: TRBV4-3

CDR3 DNA: TGTGCCAGCAGCTTTACCGGGGCTGAAGCTTTCTTT
CDR3 protein: CASSFTGAEAFF
J gene: TRBJ1-1
D gene: -
V gene: TRBV11-2

CDR3 DNA: TGTGCCAGCAGTCCGTGGGGACAGGGAAGCAATGAGCAGTTCTTC
CDR3 protein: CASSPWGQGSNEQFF
J gene: TRBJ2-1
D gene: TRBD1
V gene: TRBV28

CDR3 DNA: TGCGCCAGCAGCCCGGGACAGGGGAGCTACGAGCAGTACTTC
CDR3 protein: CASSPGQGSYEQYF
J gene: TRBJ2-7
D gene: TRBD1
V gene: TRBV5-1

CDR3 DNA: TGTGCCAGCAGTGATAACGGTAATTCGCCCCTCCACTTT
CDR3 protein: CASSDNGNSPLHF
J gene: TRBJ1-6
D gene: -
V gene: TRBV2

CDR3 DNA: TGTGCCAGCAACCATCAGGGCAGCGGGGCGATCAATGAGCAGTTCTTC
CDR3 protein: CASNHQGSGAINEQFF
J gene: TRBJ2-1
D gene: TRBD2
V gene: TRBV5-4

CDR3 DNA: TGTGCCGTTTCTAGCGGGCTCACAGATACGCAGTATTTT
CDR3 protein: CAVSSGLTDTQYF
J gene: TRBJ2-3
D gene: TRBD2
V gene: TRBV10-3

CDR3 DNA: TGTGCCAGCAGCCAAGGTAGCGGGGGGATCAATGAGCAGTTCTTC
CDR3 protein: CASSQGSGGINEQFF
J gene: TRBJ2-1
D gene: TRBD2
V gene: TRBV4-2

CDR3 DNA: TGCGCCAGCAGCGACGACAGGGGCGGCGCGAACACCGGGGAGCTGTTTTTT
CDR3 protein: CASSDDRGGANTGELFF
J gene: TRBJ2-2
D gene: TRBD1
V gene: TRBV5-1

CDR3 DNA: TGTGCCAGCAGCTTATTTACAGGGTTGGAGCAGTACTTC
CDR3 protein: CASSLFTGLEQYF
J gene: TRBJ2-7
D gene: -
V gene: TRBV5-6

CDR3 DNA: TGTGCCAGCAGCCTCCCAGGGAACCCTGAAGCTTTCTTT
CDR3 protein: CASSLPGNPEAFF
J gene: TRBJ1-1
D gene: -
V gene: TRBV7-9

CDR3 DNA: TGCGCAGCGGCCTGGAGGTCAGAGCAGTACTTC
CDR3 protein: CAAAWRSEQYF
J gene: TRBJ2-7
D gene: -
V gene: TRBV5-1